This T cell receptor beta chain was found in a study of Graves' ophthalmopathy and Graves' hyperthyroidism. Study-wide points: The model flagged ophthalmopathy progression at 65% to 71% sensitivity and around 77% specificity.

The sample holds many counts of this clonotype. Its antigen remains unidentified. RNA transcripts yielded amplified TCR beta CDR3 regions. The first round was an RT-PCR with HTBI primers, and the second round was a multiplex PCR. TCRdb redid the calling of the multiplex PCR reads with MiXCR, one entry per CDR3 protein. The sample contains over 150,000 distinct CDR3 sequences, approximately 40% of which appear only once. The germline V gene encodes CDR1 DFQATT and CDR2 SNEGSKA (reference sequence). Trimming left V 0 bases short and J 1 base short, with 12 bases between. The CDR3 totals 15 residues. Specimen: peripheral blood. The TCR sequence derives from a woman between 40 and 50 years old with Graves' ophthalmopathy. The chain combines TRBV20-1 with TRBJ1-1; D remains unclear. CDR3 sequence: CSARDQAAGNTEAFF. In nucleotides, the CDR3 is TGCAGTGCTAGAGATCAGGCGGCCGGGAACACTGAAGCTTTCTTT.